This T cell receptor beta chain was sequenced in a study of shared clonotypes between healthy human individuals. Findings of the study overall: How much donors shared clonotypes was expected to be affected by sequencing depth. What rarefaction showed was incomplete sorted-subset sequencing despite large depth.

Only Caucasian adults living in Nashville, Tennessee served as donors. Only in-frame clones appear in the TCRdb table, and some are missing; sequencing was by immunoSEQ multiplex PCR. In the table there are about 1.4 million clones, roughly 96% of which are singletons. Remarks on this clone: The antigen is not known.

This sequence originates from a man aged 30 to 45 in good health. The sequenced material came from naive CD4+ T cells sorted from blood. Regarding subset: CD45RA+ positively selected.

In DNA form, the CDR3 reads TGTGCCAGCAGACCCACAGGGACCTCCTACAATGAGCAGTTCTTC. Protein product: CASRPTGTSYNEQFF. The genes are TRBV7-9 and TRBJ2-1; a weak D match, TRBD1 (6 bases). Germline CDR1 and CDR2: SEHNR and FQNEAQ (reference sequence). The CDR3 totals 15 residues. With 6 bases removed from V and 0 bases from J, the gap between germline ends came to 12 bases.